What follows describes a single T cell receptor beta chain. One entry per CDR3 protein, called by TCRdb with MiXCR from the RT-PCR reads. The top ten clones hold 3.6% of a sample with about 700,000 distinct CDR3 sequences, approximately 14% of them seen once. In germline, CDR1 is SEHNR, CDR2 FQNEAQ (reference sequence). V was cut by 4 bases and J by 4 bases, with 16 bases left in between. The CDR3 extends over 15 amino acids. The rearrangement uses TRBV7-9 and TRBJ1-1, with D uncertain. The sample consisted of memory CD4+ T cells from blood. This receptor was identified in a female donor in good health, serving as a healthy control. The CDR3 nucleotides read TGTGCCAGCAGCTCCGGACTTCCGGGTCGCACTGAAGCTTTCTTT. Translating gives CASSSGLPGRTEAFF.